This T cell receptor (beta chain) was profiled in a study of OX40 agonist ivuxolimab in advanced cancers. Regarding the complete study: Ivuxolimab was an agonistic, fully human IgG2 monoclonal antibody directed against OX40 (CD134), a costimulatory receptor. Intravenous ivuxolimab was administered to patients every 2 weeks at six dose levels: 0.01, 0.1, 0.3, 1.5, 3 and 10 mg/kg. Among the approximately 54 dose-escalation patients, around 19 had hepatocellular carcinoma, approximately 15 melanoma, 9 renal cell carcinoma and 9 head and neck cancer. A male proportion of under 85% and a mean age of about 60 years, ranging from roughly 20 to 80, were recorded for the dose-escalation cohort. Patients were allowed to have had prior anti-PD-1, anti-PD-L1 or anti-CTLA-4 therapy, and 40% of the dose-escalation patients had previously received checkpoint inhibitors. Partial responses occurred in three dose-escalation patients, of whom one had hepatocellular carcinoma and two had cutaneous melanoma. Peripheral TCRbeta sequencing was intended to test whether TCR sequence diversity was altered and clonal T-cell expansion was caused by ivuxolimab. The monotherapy dose-escalation portion (N of about 50 patients) of the phase I ivuxolimab trial is reported in the paper.

Genomic DNA was extracted from sorted cells for sequencing of the TCRbeta CDR3 region. The immunoSEQ Assay was used to sequence the TCRbeta CDR3 regions. The table comes from immuneACCESS by way of TCRdb, which keeps in-frame sequences with V and J called. Part of the clones is missing from these tables; in studies checked, under half for an unresolved V gene and the rest for unknown reasons. The sample profile shows 75,000 to 100,000 clones; around four fifths of them were found once. Clones ranked in the top ten supply less than 3.5% of the sample. With respect to this clone: Its antigen is still unknown. No much larger clone exists at a distance of one base, and base qualities are not known.

The junction shows trimming of 3 bases on V and 6 bases on J, plus 12 bases between the germline ends. Inclusive of the bounding cysteine and phenylalanine, the CDR3 is 14 residues long. Only the CDR3 part of the read is kept: 42 bases, read in frame from the first base. The germline V gene specifies SNHLY as CDR1 and FYNNEI as CDR2. The trial excluded patients who had a history of autoimmune disease or who were on systemic immunosuppression. In every dose cohort, peripheral blood was drawn for TCR sequencing at baseline, cycle 4 day 1, and cycle 7 day 1. Samples came from an open-label, multicenter, first-in-human phase I dose-escalation trial of ivuxolimab. Adults with locally advanced or metastatic melanoma, renal cell, hepatocellular, or head and neck squamous cell carcinoma were enrolled in the trial. Before TCR sequencing, CD4+ and CD8+ T cells were separately sorted from peripheral blood. The investigation overall reported the following: After ivuxolimab, expanded clones were on average more numerous among CD8+ T cells than among CD4+ T cells. Antigen specificity was not determined for the clonally expanded peripheral T cells. Low levels of normalized T-cell clonal expansion were also shown by some nonresponding patients. In the 0.1-3.0 mg/kg groups, partial responders were among the patients with the lowest normalized peripheral clonal expansion, particularly in CD8+ T cells. Clonal expansion of both CD4+ and CD8+ blood T cells was observed from baseline to week 6 at doses 0.1 to 3.0 mg/kg.

This receptor was taken from an adult with an advanced solid tumor such as melanoma, head and neck, liver or kidney cancer. The V and J segments used are TRBV2 and TRBJ1-5, with no reliable assignment of the D segment. The sequenced sample was CD4+ or CD8+ T cells sorted from blood, obtained in a trial of the OX40 agonist ivuxolimab. The DNA is as follows: TGTGCCAGCAGTGATGAGGACTGGGGTCAGCCCCAGCATTTT. Translation gives CASSDEDWGQPQHF.